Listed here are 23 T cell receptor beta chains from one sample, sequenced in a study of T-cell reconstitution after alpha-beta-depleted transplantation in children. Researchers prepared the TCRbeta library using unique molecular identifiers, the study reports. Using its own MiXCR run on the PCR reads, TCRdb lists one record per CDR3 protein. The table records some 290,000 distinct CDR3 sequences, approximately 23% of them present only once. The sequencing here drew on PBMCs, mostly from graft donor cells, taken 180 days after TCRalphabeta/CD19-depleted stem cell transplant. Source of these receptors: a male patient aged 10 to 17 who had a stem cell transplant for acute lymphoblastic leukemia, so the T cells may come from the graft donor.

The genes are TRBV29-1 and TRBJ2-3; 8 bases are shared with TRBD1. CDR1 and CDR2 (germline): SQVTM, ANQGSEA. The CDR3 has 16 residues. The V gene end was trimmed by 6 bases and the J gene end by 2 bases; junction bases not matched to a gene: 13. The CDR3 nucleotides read TGCAGCGTGGACAGGGAGCTTGTCCTCATCACAGATACGCAGTATTTT. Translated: CSVDRELVLITDTQYF.

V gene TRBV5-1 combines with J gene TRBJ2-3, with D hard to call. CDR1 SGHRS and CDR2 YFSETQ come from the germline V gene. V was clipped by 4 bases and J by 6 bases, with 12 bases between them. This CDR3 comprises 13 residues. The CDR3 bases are TGCGCCAGCAGCCGGTGGACGGGCGATACGCAGTATTTT. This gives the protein CASSRWTGDTQYF. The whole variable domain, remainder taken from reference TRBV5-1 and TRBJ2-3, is KAGVTQTPRYLIKTRGQQVTLSCSPISGHRSVSWYQQTPGQGLQFLFEYFSETQRNKGNFPGRFSGRQFSNSRSEMNVSTLELGDSALYLCASSRWTGDTQYFGPGTRLTVL.

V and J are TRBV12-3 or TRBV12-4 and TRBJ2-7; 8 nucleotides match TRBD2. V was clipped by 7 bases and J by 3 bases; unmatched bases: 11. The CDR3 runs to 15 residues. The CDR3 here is CASTSPGGLGYEQYF. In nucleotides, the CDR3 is TGTGCCAGCACCTCCCCCGGGGGACTAGGCTACGAGCAGTACTTC.

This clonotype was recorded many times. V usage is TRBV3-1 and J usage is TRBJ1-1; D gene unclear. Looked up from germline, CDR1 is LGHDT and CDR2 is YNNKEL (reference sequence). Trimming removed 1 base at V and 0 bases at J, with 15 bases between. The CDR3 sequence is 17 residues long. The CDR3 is CASSQGRDAFMNTEAFF. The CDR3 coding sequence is TGTGCCAGCAGCCAAGGTCGTGACGCCTTCATGAACACTGAAGCTTTCTTT.

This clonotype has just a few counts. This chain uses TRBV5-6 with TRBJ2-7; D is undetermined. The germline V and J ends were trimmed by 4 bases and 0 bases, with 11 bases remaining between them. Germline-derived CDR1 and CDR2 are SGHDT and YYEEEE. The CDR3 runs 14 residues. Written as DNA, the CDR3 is TGTGCCAGCAGCCTGCGATATAGCTCCTACGAGCAGTACTTC. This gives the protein CASSLRYSSYEQYF. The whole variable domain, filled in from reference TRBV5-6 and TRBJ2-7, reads DAGVTQSPTHLIKTRGQQVTLRCSPKSGHDTVSWYQQALGQGPQFIFQYYEEEERQRGNFPDRFSGHQFPNYSSELNVNALLLGDSALYLCASSLRYSSYEQYFGPGTRLTVT.

The CDR3 coding sequence is TGTGCCAGCAGCTTACCAGGCCAGCAGTACTTC. Amino acid sequence: CASSLPGQQYF. The chain couples TRBV11-3 to TRBJ2-7, with D uncertain. CDR3 size: 11 residues. Per the germline V gene, CDR1 is SGHNT and CDR2 is YENEEA. Trimming pared 2 bases from V and 8 bases from J, leaving 7 bases between.

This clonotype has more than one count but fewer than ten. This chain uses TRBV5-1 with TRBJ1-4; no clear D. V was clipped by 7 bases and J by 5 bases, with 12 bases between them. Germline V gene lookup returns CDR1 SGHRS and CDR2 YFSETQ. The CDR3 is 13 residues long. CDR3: CASRRYANEKLFF. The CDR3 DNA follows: TGCGCCAGCCGGAGGTACGCGAATGAAAAACTGTTTTTT.

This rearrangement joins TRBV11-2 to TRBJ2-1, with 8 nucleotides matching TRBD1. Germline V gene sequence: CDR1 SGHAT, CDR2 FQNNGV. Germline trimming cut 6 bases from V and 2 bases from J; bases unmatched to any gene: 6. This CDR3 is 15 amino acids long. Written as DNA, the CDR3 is TGTGCCAGCAGTACAGGGACAGGTCCCTACAATGAGCAGTTCTTC. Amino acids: CASSTGTGPYNEQFF.

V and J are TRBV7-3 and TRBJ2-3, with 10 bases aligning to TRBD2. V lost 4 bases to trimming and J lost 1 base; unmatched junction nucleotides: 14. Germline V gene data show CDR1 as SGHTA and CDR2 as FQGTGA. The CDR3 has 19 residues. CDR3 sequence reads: CASSSDTPPAGGRTDTQYF. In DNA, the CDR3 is TGTGCCAGCAGCTCCGACACCCCCCCAGCGGGAGGGCGCACAGATACGCAGTATTTT.

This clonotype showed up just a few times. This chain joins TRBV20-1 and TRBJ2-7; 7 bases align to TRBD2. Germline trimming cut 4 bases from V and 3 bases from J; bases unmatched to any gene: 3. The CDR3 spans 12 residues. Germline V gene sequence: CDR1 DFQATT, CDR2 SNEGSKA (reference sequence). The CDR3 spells CSATKRDYEQYF. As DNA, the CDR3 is TGCAGTGCTACTAAGCGGGACTACGAGCAGTACTTC.

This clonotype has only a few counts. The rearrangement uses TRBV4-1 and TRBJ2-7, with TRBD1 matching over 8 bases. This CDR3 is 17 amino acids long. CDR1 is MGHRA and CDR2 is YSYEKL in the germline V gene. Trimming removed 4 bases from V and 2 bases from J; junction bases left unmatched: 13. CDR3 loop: CASSRDRYTLDAYEQYF. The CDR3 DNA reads TGCGCCAGCAGCCGGGACAGGTATACCCTTGATGCCTACGAGCAGTACTTC.

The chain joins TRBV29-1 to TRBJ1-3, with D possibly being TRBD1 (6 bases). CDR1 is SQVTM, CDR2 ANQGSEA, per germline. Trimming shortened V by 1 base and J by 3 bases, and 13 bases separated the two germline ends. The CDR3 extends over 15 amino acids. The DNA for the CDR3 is TGCAGCGTTGAAGTGCCCCGGGGGCTTGGAAACACCATATATTTT. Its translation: CSVEVPRGLGNTIYF.

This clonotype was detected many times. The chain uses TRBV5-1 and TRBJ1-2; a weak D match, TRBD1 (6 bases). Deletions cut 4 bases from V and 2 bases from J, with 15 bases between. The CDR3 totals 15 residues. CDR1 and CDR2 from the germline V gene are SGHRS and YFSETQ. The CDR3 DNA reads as TGCGCCAGCAGCCCCCGGACAGCCCTCAACTATGGCTACACCTTC. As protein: CASSPRTALNYGYTF.

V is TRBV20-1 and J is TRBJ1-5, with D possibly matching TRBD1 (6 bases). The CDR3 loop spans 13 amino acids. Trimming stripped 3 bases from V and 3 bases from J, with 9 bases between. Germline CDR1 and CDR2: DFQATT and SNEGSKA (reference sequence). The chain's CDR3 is CSARDRLNQPQHF. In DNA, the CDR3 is TGCAGTGCTAGGGACAGACTCAATCAGCCCCAGCATTTT.

The CDR3 spells CASSSVFSGTSYDEQFF. For the CDR3, the DNA is TGTGCCAGCAGCTCGGTCTTTTCCGGGACCTCTTACGATGAGCAGTTCTTC. The chain employs TRBV7-9 and TRBJ2-1; D tentatively reads TRBD1 or TRBD2 (5 bases each). Per the germline V gene, CDR1 is SEHNR and CDR2 is FQNEAQ (reference sequence). Trimming pared 4 bases from V and 8 bases from J, leaving 24 bases between. This CDR3 is built from 17 residues.

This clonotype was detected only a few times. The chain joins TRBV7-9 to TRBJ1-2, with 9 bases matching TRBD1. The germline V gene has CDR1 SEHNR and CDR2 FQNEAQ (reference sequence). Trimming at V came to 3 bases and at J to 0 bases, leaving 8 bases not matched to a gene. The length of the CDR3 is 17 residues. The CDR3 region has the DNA TGTGCCAGCAGCTTCTGGGACAGGGAAACCTCTAACTATGGCTACACCTTC. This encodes CASSFWDRETSNYGYTF. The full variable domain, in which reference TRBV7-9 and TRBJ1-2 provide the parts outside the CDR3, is DTGVSQNPRHKITKRGQNVTFRCDPISEHNRLYWYRQTLGQGPEFLTYFQNEAQLEKSRLLSDRFSAERPKGSFSTLEIQRTEQGDSAMYLCASSFWDRETSNYGYTFGSGTRLTVV.

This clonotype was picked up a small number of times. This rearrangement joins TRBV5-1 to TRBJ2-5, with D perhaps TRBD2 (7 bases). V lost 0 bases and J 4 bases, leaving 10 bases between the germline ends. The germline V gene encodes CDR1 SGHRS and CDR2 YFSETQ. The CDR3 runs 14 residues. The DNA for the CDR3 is TGCGCCAGCAGCTTGGTCGGGGGGCGAGAGACCCAGTACTTC. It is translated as CASSLVGGRETQYF.

In nucleotides, the CDR3 is TGTGCCAGCAGCACTAAGACGCGGGCAACGCAGTATTTT. It translates to CASSTKTRATQYF. This chain joins TRBV7-9 and TRBJ2-3, with TRBD2 as a possible D gene (5 bases). Germline values: CDR1 SEHNR, CDR2 FQNEAQ (reference sequence). V shed 5 bases and J shed 9 bases, with 15 bases lying between them. This CDR3 comprises 13 residues. Looking up the rest from reference TRBV7-9 and TRBJ2-3 gives the full variable domain: DTGVSQNPRHKITKRGQNVTFRCDPISEHNRLYWYRQTLGQGPEFLTYFQNEAQLEKSRLLSDRFSAERPKGSFSTLEIQRTEQGDSAMYLCASSTKTRATQYFGPGTRLTVL.

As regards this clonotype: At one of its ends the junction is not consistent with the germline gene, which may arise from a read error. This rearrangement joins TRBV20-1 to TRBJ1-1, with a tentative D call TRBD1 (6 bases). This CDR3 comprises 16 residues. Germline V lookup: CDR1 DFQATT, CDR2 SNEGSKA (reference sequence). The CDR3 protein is CSASGQQKGTVTEVFF. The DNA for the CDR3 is TGCAGTGCTAGCGGACAGCAGAAGGGAACGGTCACTGAAGTTTTCTTT.

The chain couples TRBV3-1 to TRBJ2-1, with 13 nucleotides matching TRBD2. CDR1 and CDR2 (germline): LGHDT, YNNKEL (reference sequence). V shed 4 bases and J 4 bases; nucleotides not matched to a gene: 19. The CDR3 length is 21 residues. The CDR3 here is CASSLMRTSGSPAPYYNEQFF. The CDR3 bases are TGTGCCAGCAGCCTCATGAGGACTAGCGGGAGTCCTGCCCCTTATTACAATGAGCAGTTCTTC.

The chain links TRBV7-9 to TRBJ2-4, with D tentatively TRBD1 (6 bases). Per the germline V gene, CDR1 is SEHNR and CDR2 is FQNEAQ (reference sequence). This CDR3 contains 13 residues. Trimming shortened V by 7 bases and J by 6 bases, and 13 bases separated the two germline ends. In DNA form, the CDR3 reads TGTGCCAGCAACACCGGACAGTCAAACATTCAGTACTTC. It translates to CASNTGQSNIQYF.

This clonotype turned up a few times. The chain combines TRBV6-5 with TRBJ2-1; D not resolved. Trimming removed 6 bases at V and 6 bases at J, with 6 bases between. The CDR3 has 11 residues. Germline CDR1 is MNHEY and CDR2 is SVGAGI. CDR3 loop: CASRSLNEQFF. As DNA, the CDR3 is TGTGCCAGCAGATCCCTCAATGAGCAGTTCTTC.

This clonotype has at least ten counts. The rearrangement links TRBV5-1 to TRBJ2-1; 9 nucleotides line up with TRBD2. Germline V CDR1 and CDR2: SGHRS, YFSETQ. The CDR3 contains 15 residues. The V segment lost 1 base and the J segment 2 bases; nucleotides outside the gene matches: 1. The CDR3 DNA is TGCGCCAGCAGCTTGCCTAGCGGGACCTACAATGAGCAGTTCTTC. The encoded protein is CASSLPSGTYNEQFF.